The 8 T cell receptor beta chains given below trace back to one sample, sequenced in a study of patients and donors after allogeneic stem cell transplantation. TCRdb re-called the RT-PCR reads through MiXCR, storing one row per CDR3 protein. The sample lists approximately 410,000 distinct CDR3 sequences; 16% were seen once. The sequenced material came from blood, either unsorted or a sorted T cell fraction (not recorded which). These receptors were obtained from a human donor who was either an allogeneic HSCT recipient or a stem cell or donor lymphocyte infusion donor (not recorded which). It is not recorded whose cells these are; they may come from a transplant donor.

The chain is built from TRBV21-1 and TRBJ2-7; the table's TRBD1 call for D was not verified on the DNA. TRBV21-1 is annotated as a pseudogene. The CDR3 covers 12 residues. The chain's CDR3 is CAPGAGSYEQYF. The CDR3 DNA reads as TGTGCCCCGGGGGCAGGGTCCTACGAGCAGTACTTC.

This chain links TRBV6-2 or TRBV6-3 with TRBJ2-1; TRBD1 matches 7 bases. From germline, CDR1 is MNHEY and CDR2 SVGEGT. This CDR3 spans 16 amino acids. The V and J ends lost 5 bases and 3 bases, in that order; junction bases with no gene match: 10. CDR3 nucleotide sequence: TGTGCCAGCAGTAAAACGAGACAGGGTCTCTACAATGAGCAGTTCTTC. This gives the protein CASSKTRQGLYNEQFF.

This sequence joins TRBV6-1 and TRBJ1-2, with D tentatively TRBD1 (6 bases). CDR1 is MNHNS and CDR2 is SASEGT in the germline V gene. The V gene lost 1 base and the J gene lost 4 bases, with 7 bases spanning the gap. This CDR3 spans 13 amino acids. The CDR3 loop is CASSEEGVYGYTF. The CDR3 DNA sequence: TGTGCCAGCAGTGAAGAGGGGGTCTATGGCTACACCTTC.

This clonotype was counted many times. The V call is TRBV5-1, the J call TRBJ2-1; 7 bases line up with TRBD2. J gave up 9 bases and V 3 bases, and 3 bases lay outside the gene matches. The CDR3 has 12 amino acids. CDR1 and CDR2 from the germline V gene are SGHRS and YFSETQ. CDR3 coding DNA: TGCGCCAGCAGCTCGGGAGGCGTTGAGCAGTTCTTC. Residues: CASSSGGVEQFF.

The V call is TRBV4-2, the J call TRBJ2-7; 8 bases line up with TRBD1. After removal of 3 bases from V and 0 bases from J, the junction contained 7 bases not matched to a gene. The CDR3 consists of 16 residues. CDR1 is LGHNA and CDR2 is YNFKEQ in the germline V gene. This CDR3 reads CASSHLSGQVSYEQYF. CDR3 coding DNA: TGTGCCAGCAGCCATCTATCGGGACAGGTCTCCTACGAGCAGTACTTC.

This clonotype has just a few counts. J is TRBJ2-7 and V is TRBV11-1; 10 bases align to TRBD1. Per germline, CDR1 SGHAT and CDR2 FQDESV (reference sequence). Trimming took 5 bases from V and 5 from J; bases not matched to a gene: 9. The CDR3 is made up of 15 amino acids. CDR3 residues: CASSDTGQGYDEQYF. In DNA form, the CDR3 reads TGTGCCAGCAGCGACACGGGACAGGGGTACGACGAGCAGTACTTC.

The table lists this clonotype with a few counts. The chain has TRBV28 and TRBJ2-1, with 16 bases identical to TRBD2. Trimming cost V 3 bases and J 6 bases; bases outside gene matches: 8. The CDR3 totals 18 residues. Germline lookup yields CDR1 MDHEN and CDR2 SYDVKM. CDR3 sequence: CASSFPGLAGGGFNEQFF. In DNA, the CDR3 is TGTGCCAGCAGTTTCCCGGGACTAGCGGGAGGGGGCTTCAATGAGCAGTTCTTC.

This rearrangement joins TRBV5-4 to TRBJ2-7; D possibly uses TRBD1 or TRBD2 (5 bases each). In germline, CDR1 is SGHNT, CDR2 YYREEE (reference sequence). The CDR3 length is 15 residues. V was clipped by 4 bases and J by 0 bases, with 14 bases between them. CDR3 region: CASSELRDASYEQYF. In DNA, the CDR3 is TGTGCCAGCAGCGAACTACGGGACGCCTCCTACGAGCAGTACTTC. The variable domain in full, with the rest retrieved from reference TRBV5-4 and TRBJ2-7, is ETGVTQSPTHLIKTRGQQVTLRCSSQSGHNTVSWYQQALGQGPQFIFQYYREEENGRGNFPPRFSGLQFPNYSSELNVNALELDDSALYLCASSELRDASYEQYFGPGTRLTVT.